This entry features one T cell receptor (beta chain) sequence. As yet, its antigen is unknown. V shed 4 bases, J shed 5 bases, and the junction held 8 bases outside the gene matches. This CDR3 is built from 16 residues. Germline CDR1 and CDR2: SGHVS and FQNEAQ. The source of the sample is a study of a mutant IDH1 vaccine in newly diagnosed glioma. Study-level information: Vaccination was launched 4-6 weeks after radiotherapy alone, or with temozolomide cycles. Study results and caveats: Changes to the top peripheral T cell clonotypes appeared unrelated to pseudoprogression.

Time point defined: week 47, end of study. All doses held 300 ug of mutant IDH1 20-mer peptide, with topical imiquimod. Donor diagnoses consisted of new WHO grade 3 or 4 IDH1-mutant, ATRX-lost astrocytomas. Assay used: immunoSEQ multiplex PCR; TCRdb lists only in-frame clones, some missing. This sample has some 50,000 clones; about 61% occur once, and the top ten carry about 4.8%. The V gene is TRBV7-8, the J gene TRBJ1-4, with 9 bases lining up with TRBD1. The sample consisted of peripheral blood mononuclear cells (PBMCs), taken from a glioma patient whose treatment included an IDH1 peptide vaccine. The sequence came from a man aged 35 to 55 with glioma. Some clones in this sample may be carry-over from other donors' samples. The CDR3 loop reads CASSYGGGQGNEKLFF. The CDR3 DNA reads as TGTGCCAGCAGCTACGGGGGGGGACAGGGAAATGAAAAACTGTTTTTT.